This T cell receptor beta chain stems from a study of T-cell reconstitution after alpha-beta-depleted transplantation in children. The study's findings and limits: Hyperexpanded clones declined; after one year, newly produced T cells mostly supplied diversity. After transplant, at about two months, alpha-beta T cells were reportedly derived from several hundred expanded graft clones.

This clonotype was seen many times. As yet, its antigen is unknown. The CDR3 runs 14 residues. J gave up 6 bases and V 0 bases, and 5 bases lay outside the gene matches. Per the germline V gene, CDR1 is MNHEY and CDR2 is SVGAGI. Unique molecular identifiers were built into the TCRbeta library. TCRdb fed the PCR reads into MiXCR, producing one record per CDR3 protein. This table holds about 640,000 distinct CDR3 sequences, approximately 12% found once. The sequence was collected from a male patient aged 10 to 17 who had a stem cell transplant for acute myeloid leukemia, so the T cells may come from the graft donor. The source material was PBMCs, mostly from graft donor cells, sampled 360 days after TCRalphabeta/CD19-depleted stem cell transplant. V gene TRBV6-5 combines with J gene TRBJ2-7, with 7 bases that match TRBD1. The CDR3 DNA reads TGTGCCAGCAGTTACTCTACAGGGGAACCCGAGCAGTACTTC. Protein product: CASSYSTGEPEQYF.